This T cell receptor (beta chain) came from a study of radiotherapy plus CTLA-4 blockade in lung cancer. With regard to this clone: The same CDR3 also results from other DNA sequences found in this sample.

Generated by immunoSEQ multiplex PCR, the TCRdb table keeps only in-frame clones and is missing some. The sample has over 40,000 clones; around 83% are singletons. V gave up 5 bases and J gave up 2 bases, with 7 bases separating them. This CDR3 is built from 12 residues. The germline CDR1 and CDR2 sequences are SGHRS and YFSETQ. The specimen was peripheral blood, collected from a patient treated with radiotherapy plus ipilimumab. This TCR was sampled from a human donor with non-small cell lung cancer who had stable disease on radiotherapy plus ipilimumab. The rearrangement joins TRBV5-1 to TRBJ2-5; no firm D call. The CDR3 coding sequence is TGCGCCAGCAGACAAGAACAAGAGACCCAGTACTTC. This translates into CASRQEQETQYF.